Here is one T cell receptor beta chain with its context. Antigen unknown. This specimen belongs to a study of CD8+ T cells in alopecia areata. Study summary: Severity was scored as percentage of affected scalp area in treated patients. Whole-study results and caveats: Lesional tissue from the scalp (especially in alopecia totalis/universalis) showed higher clonality than normal scalp. Although TCR sharing was seen in mice, sharing across patients was less clear, possibly for HLA-related reasons. On tofacitinib, scalp and blood still held many of the expanded lesional clones.

Treatment meaning: oral pan-JAK inhibitor, 5-10 mg twice daily. The V gene's germline CDR1 is WSHSY and CDR2 SAAADI. CDR3 length equals 13 residues. Trimming shortened V by 7 bases and J by 1 base, and 11 bases separated the two germline ends. TCR sequencing used cDNA made by reverse transcription of extracted RNA. Profiled with immunoSEQ multiplex PCR; TCRdb holds only in-frame clones, not every one. The data contain roughly 110,000 clones, roughly 84% of them singletons. The sequence was collected from a human donor with alopecia areata. The sample consisted of CD8+ T cells sorted from blood, taken at week 24, from a patient treated with tofacitinib. This rearrangement joins TRBV10-2 to TRBJ2-7, with D maybe TRBD1 (6 bases). The CDR3 nucleotides read TGCGCCAGCAACGGGGACAAGTCCTACGAGCAGTACTTC. Protein: CASNGDKSYEQYF.